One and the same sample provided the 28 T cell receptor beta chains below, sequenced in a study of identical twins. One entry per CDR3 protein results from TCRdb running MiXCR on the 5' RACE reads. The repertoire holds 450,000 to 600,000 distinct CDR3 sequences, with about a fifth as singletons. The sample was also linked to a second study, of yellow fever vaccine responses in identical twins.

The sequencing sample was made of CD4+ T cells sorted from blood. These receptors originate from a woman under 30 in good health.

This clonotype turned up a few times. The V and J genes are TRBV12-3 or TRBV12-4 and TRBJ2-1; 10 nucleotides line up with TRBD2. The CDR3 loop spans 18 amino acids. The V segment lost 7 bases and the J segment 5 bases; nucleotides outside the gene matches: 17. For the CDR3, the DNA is TGTGCCAGCACCCATCAATTCCGCGGGACTAGCGTCAACAATGAGCAGTTCTTC. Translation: CASTHQFRGTSVNNEQFF.

CDR3 nucleotide sequence: TGTGCCAGCAGTTCCCGTGTGGCTACTAACTATGGCTACACCTTC. It codes for CASSSRVATNYGYTF. The chain links TRBV12-3 or TRBV12-4 to TRBJ1-2; D is unclear. This CDR3 spans 15 amino acids. With 4 bases removed from V and 0 bases from J, the gap between germline ends came to 12 bases.

CDR3 sequence (DNA): TGTGCCAGCAGCCGGACCCGCACCCTAGCGGGAGTGCAAGAGACCCAGTACTTC. This gives the protein CASSRTRTLAGVQETQYF. V gene TRBV28 combines with J gene TRBJ2-5; 10 bases agree with TRBD2. This CDR3 region has 18 residues. V trimming: 6 bases; J trimming: 2 bases; junction bases outside the gene matches: 15. Germline V gene data show CDR1 as MDHEN and CDR2 as SYDVKM.

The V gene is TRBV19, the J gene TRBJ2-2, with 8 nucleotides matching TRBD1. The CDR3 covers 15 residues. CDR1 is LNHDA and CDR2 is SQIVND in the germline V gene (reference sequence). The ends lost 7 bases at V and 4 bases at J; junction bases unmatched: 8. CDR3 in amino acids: CASNPQGAATGELFF. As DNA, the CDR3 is TGTGCCAGTAATCCGCAGGGGGCGGCCACCGGGGAGCTGTTTTTT.

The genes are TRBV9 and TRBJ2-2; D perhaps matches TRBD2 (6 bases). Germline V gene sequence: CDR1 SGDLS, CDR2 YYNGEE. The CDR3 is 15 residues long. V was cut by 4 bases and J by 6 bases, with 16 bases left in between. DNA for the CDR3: TGTGCCAGCAGCTCCCCCGGGACTCGCCCCGGGGAGCTGTTTTTT. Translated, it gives CASSSPGTRPGELFF.

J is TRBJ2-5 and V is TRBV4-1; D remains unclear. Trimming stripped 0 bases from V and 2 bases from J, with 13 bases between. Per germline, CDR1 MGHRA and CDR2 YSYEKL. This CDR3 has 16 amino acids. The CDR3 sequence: CASSQDVLPRQETQYF. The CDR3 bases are TGCGCCAGCAGCCAAGATGTACTTCCCCGTCAAGAGACCCAGTACTTC.

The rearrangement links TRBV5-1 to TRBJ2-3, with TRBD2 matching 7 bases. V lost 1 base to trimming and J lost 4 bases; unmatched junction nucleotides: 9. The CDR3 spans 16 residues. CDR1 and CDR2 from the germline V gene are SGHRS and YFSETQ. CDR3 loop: CASSLRLAGLADTQYF. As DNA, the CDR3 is TGCGCCAGCAGCTTGAGGTTAGCGGGCTTGGCAGATACGCAGTATTTT.

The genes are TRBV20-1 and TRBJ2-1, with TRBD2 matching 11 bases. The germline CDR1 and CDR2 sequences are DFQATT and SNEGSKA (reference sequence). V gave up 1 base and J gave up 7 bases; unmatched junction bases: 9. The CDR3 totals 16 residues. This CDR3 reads CSARGGTSGRKNEQFF. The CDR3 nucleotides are TGCAGTGCTAGAGGGGGTACTAGCGGGAGAAAAAATGAGCAGTTCTTC.

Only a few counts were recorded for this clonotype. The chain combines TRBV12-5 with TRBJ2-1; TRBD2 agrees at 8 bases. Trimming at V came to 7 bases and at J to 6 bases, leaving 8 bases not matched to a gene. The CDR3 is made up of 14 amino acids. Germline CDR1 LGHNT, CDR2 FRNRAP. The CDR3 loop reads CASARQLAGNEQFF. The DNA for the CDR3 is TGTGCTAGTGCCCGACAGCTAGCGGGCAATGAGCAGTTCTTC.

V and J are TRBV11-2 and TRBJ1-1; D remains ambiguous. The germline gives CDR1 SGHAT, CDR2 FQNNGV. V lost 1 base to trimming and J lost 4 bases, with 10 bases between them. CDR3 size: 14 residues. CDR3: CASSLGHSSTEAFF. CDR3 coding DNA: TGTGCCAGCAGCTTAGGACACTCGTCCACTGAAGCTTTCTTT.

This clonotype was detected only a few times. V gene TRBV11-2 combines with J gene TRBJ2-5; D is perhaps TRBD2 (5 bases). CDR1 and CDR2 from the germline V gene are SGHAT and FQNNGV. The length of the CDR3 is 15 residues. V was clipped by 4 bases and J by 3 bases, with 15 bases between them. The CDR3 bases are TGTGCCAGCAGCTCCCCCCGCGGGTCTGAAGAGACCCAGTACTTC. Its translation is CASSSPRGSEETQYF.

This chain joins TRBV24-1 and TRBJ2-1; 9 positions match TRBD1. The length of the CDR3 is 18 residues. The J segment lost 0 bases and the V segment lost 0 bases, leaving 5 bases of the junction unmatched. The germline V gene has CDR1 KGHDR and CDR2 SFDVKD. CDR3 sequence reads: CATSDLPGQGSSYNEQFF. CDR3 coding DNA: TGTGCCACCAGTGATTTGCCCGGACAGGGGAGCTCCTACAATGAGCAGTTCTTC.

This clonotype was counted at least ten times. CDR3 protein: CASSRQYGYTF. The CDR3 DNA is TGTGCCAGCAGCCGACAGTATGGCTACACCTTC. The chain employs TRBV5-5 and TRBJ1-2; perhaps TRBD1 as D (5 bases). Per the germline V gene, CDR1 is SGHKS and CDR2 is YYEKEE (reference sequence). This CDR3 contains 11 residues. With 4 bases removed from V and 5 bases from J, the gap between germline ends came to 6 bases. Full variable domain (remainder filled in from reference TRBV5-5 and TRBJ1-2): DAGVTQSPTHLIKTRGQQVTLRCSPISGHKSVSWYQQVLGQGPQFIFQYYEKEERGRGNFPDRFSARQFPNYSSELNVNALLLGDSALYLCASSRQYGYTFGSGTRLTVV.

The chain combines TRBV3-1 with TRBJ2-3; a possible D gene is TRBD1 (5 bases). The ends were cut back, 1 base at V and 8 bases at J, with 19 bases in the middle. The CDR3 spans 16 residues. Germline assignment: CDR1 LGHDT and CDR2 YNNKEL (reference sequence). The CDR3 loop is CASSQAGAAGTITQYF. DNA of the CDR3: TGTGCCAGCAGCCAAGCTGGGGCTGCCGGAACTATTACGCAGTATTTT.

The CDR3 here is CASSIQRGPRGYQPQHF. CDR3 in DNA: TGTGCCAGTAGTATCCAACGGGGACCACGAGGGTATCAGCCCCAGCATTTT. This chain connects TRBV19 to TRBJ1-5; weak D call: TRBD1 (5 bases). The CDR3 runs 17 residues. Germline lookup yields CDR1 LNHDA and CDR2 SQIVND (reference sequence). V was trimmed by 3 bases and J by 5 bases, leaving 20 bases between them.

The DNA for the CDR3 is TGCAGTGCTGGCCTCCGGGACTTCTCCTACAATGAGCAGTTCTTC. Protein: CSAGLRDFSYNEQFF. The genes are TRBV20-1 and TRBJ2-1; a possible D gene is TRBD2 (6 bases). The CDR3 has 15 residues. The germline gives CDR1 DFQATT, CDR2 SNEGSKA (reference sequence). With 5 bases removed from V and 0 bases from J, the gap between germline ends came to 14 bases.

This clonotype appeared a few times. The CDR3 nucleotides read TGTGCCAGCAGTTACAACCAGGGGGCGCACGATGAGCAGTTCTTC. This gives the protein CASSYNQGAHDEQFF. This chain uses TRBV6-5 with TRBJ2-1, with 8 bases aligning to TRBD1. Germline CDR1 reads MNHEY; CDR2 reads SVGAGI. This CDR3 is 15 amino acids long. After removal of 2 bases from V and 8 bases from J, the junction contained 8 bases not matched to a gene.

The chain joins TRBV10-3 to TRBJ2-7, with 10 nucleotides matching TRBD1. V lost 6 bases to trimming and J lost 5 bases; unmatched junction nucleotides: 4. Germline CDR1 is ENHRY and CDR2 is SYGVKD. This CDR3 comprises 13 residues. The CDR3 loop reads CAIRGQGPNEQYF. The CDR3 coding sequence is TGTGCCATCAGGGGACAGGGGCCCAACGAGCAGTACTTC.

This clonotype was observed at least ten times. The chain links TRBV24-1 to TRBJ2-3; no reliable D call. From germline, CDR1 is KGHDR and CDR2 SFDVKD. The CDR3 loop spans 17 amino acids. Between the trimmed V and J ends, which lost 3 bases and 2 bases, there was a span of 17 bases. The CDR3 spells CATSDPGSFPDTDTQYF. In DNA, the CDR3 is TGTGCCACCAGTGATCCCGGCTCCTTTCCCGACACAGATACGCAGTATTTT.

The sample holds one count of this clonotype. CDR3 loop: CASSTTMTSSEQFF. The CDR3 DNA sequence: TGCGCCAGCAGCACTACCATGACTAGCTCTGAGCAGTTCTTC. V is TRBV5-1 and J is TRBJ2-1, with 7 nucleotides matching TRBD2. Germline V gene data show CDR1 as SGHRS and CDR2 as YFSETQ. With V trimmed by 4 bases and J by 9 bases, 10 bases remained unmatched. This CDR3 has 14 amino acids.

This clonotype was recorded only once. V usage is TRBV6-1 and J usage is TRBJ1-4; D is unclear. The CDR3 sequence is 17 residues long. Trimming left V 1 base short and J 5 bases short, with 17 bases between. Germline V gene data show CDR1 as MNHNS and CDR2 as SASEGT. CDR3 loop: CASSEESPGWQNEKLFF. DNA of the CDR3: TGTGCCAGCAGTGAAGAATCCCCGGGATGGCAGAATGAAAAACTGTTTTTT.

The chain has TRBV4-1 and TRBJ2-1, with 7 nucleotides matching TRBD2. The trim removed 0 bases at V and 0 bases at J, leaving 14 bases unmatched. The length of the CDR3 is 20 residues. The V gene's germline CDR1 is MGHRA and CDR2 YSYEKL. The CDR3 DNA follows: TGCGCCAGCAGCCAAGATTGGCCCGGGCTAGCGGAGAGCTCCTACAATGAGCAGTTCTTC. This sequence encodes CASSQDWPGLAESSYNEQFF.

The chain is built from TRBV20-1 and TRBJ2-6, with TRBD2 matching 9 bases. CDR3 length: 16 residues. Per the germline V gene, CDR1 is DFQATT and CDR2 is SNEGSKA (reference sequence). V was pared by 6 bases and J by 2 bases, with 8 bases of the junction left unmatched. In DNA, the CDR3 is TGCAGTGCAAGTAGCGGGAGAGGCCCTGGGGCCAACGTCCTGACTTTC. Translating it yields CSASSGRGPGANVLTF.

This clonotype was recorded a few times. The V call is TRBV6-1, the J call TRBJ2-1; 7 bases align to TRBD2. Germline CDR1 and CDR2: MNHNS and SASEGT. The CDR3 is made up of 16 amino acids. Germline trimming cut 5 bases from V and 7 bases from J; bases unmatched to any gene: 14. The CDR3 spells CASSPPRWGGPNEQFF. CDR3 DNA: TGTGCCAGCAGTCCACCGAGATGGGGGGGACCTAATGAGCAGTTCTTC.

As DNA, the CDR3 is TGTGCCAGCAGCTTAGACGGCGGGGGAGTTTACAATGAGCAGTTCTTC. The encoded protein is CASSLDGGGVYNEQFF. V is TRBV7-2 and J is TRBJ2-1; 7 positions match TRBD2. V lost 1 base, J lost 4 bases, and 7 bases stayed unmatched. The CDR3 has 16 residues. From germline, CDR1 is SGHTA and CDR2 FQGNSA. The full variable domain, in which reference TRBV7-2 and TRBJ2-1 provide the parts outside the CDR3, is GAGVSQSPSNKVTEKGKDVELRCDPISGHTALYWYRQSLGQGLEFLIYFQGNSAPDKSGLPSDRFSAERTGGSVSTLTIQRTQQEDSAVYLCASSLDGGGVYNEQFFGPGTRLTVL.

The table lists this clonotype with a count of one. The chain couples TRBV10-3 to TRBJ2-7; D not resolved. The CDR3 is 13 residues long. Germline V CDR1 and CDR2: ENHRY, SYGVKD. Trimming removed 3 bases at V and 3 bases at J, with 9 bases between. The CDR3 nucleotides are TGTGCCATCAGTGACCCCCTAGGCTACGAGCAGTACTTC. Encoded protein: CAISDPLGYEQYF.

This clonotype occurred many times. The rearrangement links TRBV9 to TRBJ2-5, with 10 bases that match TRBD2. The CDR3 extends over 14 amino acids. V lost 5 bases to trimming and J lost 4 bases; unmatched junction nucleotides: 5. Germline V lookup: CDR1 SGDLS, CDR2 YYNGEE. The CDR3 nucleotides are TGTGCCAGCAGTTTAGCGGGAGGAGGAGAGACCCAGTACTTC. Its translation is CASSLAGGGETQYF.

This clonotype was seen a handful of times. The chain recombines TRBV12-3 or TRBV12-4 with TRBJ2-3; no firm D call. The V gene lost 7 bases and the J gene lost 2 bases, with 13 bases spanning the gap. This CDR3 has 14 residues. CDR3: CASTDQTPTDTQYF. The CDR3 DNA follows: TGTGCCAGCACCGACCAGACACCCACAGATACGCAGTATTTT.